The T cell receptor (beta chain) under discussion was sequenced for a study of blood T cell repertoires in COVID-19. Turning to the study itself: Some COVID-19 samples were acute and others convalescent; all came from the United States, Italy and Spain. From T cells, B-cell-depleted T cells, or PBMCs came the material, which was cDNA or gDNA.

Looked up from germline, CDR1 is MGHRA and CDR2 is YSYEKL. The CDR3 runs 17 residues. Losses at the gene ends were 7 bases for V and 0 bases for J; bases not matched to a gene: 6. The authors' processing: The assay estimated nucleated cells by amplifying reference gene primers. The repertoire was sequenced with immunoSEQ multiplex PCR; TCRdb's copy has only in-frame clones and lacks some. The V and J calls and clone size come from that table; D and trimming were worked out from the DNA. The sample lists around 250,000 clones, just over 85% seen once, with around 2.2% in the top ten. The TCR sequence derives from a man younger than 45 who had recovered from COVID-19. The chain joins TRBV4-1 to TRBJ2-6, with TRBD1 matching 10 bases. Sequenced input: peripheral blood. The CDR3 here is CASKNGQGVSGANVLTF. CDR3 coding DNA: TGCGCCAGCAAAAACGGACAGGGGGTCTCTGGGGCCAACGTCCTGACTTTC.